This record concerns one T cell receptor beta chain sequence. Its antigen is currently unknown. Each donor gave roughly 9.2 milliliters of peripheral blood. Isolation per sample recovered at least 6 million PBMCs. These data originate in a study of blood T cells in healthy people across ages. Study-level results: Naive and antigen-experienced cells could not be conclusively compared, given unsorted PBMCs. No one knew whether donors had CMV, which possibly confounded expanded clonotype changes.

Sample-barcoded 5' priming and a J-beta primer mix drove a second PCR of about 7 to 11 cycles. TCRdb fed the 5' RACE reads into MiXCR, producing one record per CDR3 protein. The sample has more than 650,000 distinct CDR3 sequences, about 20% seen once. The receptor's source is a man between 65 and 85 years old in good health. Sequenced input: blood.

CDR3 DNA sequence: TGTGCCAGCAGTTTCGACGGCCAATCCACCTACGAGCAGTACGTC. Amino acid sequence: CASSFDGQSTYEQYV. The chain is built from TRBV27 and TRBJ2-5; no clear D gene. Gene TRBJ2-7 matches the end of the DNA better, so the J call may be wrong. There are 15 residues in the CDR3. Germline V CDR1 and CDR2: MNHEY, SMNVEV (reference sequence).